This TCR beta chain emerged from a study of vaccination and CD4 T cells after COVID-19. At the level of the study: Drawing of post-COVID samples took place a median about 97 days after diagnosis (range 35 to 161). Overlapping spike peptides of SARS-CoV-2, HCoV-NL63, HCoV-OC43 and HCoV-229E were used, and cells were stimulated with them.

Specified treatment: roughly 10-day PBMC culture with coronavirus spike peptide pools or control peptides (ViraFEST assay). The unexposed donor's CD4+ T cells were collected before the COVID-19 pandemic (2011-2018). The ViraFEST method relied on peptide pools to expand antigen-specific T cells, followed by TCR sequencing. CD4+ T cells from unexposed donors were probed, cells permitting, with SARS-CoV-2 S/N and four cold-coronavirus spikes. The Oncomine TCR Beta short-read assay was what sequenced the DNA obtained from cultured CD4+ T cells. TCRdb analysed the PCR reads with MiXCR anew, one entry per CDR3 protein. The table lists approximately 6,400 distinct CDR3 sequences, around 50% of them singletons. There are 12 residues in the CDR3. Germline loops: CDR1 MNHNS, CDR2 SASEGT. About this clonotype: Its antigen is as yet unknown. Compared with germline, one end of the junction differs, possibly owing to a read error.

The sequence derives from a human donor in good health. Specimen: CD4+ T cells from blood, cultured in vitro. V and J are TRBV6-1 and TRBJ2-3; 8 bases agree with TRBD2. This chain's CDR3 is CASSPREGRYLF. CDR3 DNA: TGTGCCAGCAGCCCTCGGGAGGGCAGGTACCTTTTT.